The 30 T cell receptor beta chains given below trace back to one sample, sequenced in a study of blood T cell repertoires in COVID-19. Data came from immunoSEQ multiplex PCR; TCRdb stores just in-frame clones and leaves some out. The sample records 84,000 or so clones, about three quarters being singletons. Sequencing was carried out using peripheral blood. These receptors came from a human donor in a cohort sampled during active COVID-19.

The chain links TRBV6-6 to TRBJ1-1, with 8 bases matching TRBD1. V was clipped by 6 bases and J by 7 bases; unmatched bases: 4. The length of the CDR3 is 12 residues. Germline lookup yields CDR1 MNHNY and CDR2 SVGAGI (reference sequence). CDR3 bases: TGTGCCAGCAGCTCCGGACAGGGTGAAGCTTTCTTT. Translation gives CASSSGQGEAFF.

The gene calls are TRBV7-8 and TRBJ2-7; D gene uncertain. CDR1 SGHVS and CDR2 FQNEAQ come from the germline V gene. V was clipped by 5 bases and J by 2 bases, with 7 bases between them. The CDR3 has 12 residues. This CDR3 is CASSHTTYEQYF. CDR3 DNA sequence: TGTGCCAGCAGCCACACAACCTACGAGCAGTACTTC.

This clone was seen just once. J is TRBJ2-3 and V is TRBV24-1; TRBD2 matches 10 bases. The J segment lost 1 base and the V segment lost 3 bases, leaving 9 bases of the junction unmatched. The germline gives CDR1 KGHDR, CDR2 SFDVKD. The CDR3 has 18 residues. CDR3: CATSDGRVAGGRTDTQYF. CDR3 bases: TGTGCCACCAGTGATGGGAGGGTAGCGGGAGGCCGCACAGATACGCAGTATTTT.

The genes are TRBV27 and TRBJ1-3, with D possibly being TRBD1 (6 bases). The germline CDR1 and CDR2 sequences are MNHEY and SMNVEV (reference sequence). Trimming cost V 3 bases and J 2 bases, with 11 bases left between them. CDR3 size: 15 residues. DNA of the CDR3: TGTGCCAGCAGTTTGATGGGGGCGCCTGGAAACACCATATATTTT. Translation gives CASSLMGAPGNTIYF.

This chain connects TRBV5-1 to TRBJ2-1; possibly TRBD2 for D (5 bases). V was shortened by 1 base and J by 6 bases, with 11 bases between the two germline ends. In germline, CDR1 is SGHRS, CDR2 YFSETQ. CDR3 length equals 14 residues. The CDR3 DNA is TGCGCCAGCAGCTTGCCTCGGGATATCAATGAGCAGTTCTTC. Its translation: CASSLPRDINEQFF. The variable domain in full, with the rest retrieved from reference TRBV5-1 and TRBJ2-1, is KAGVTQTPRYLIKTRGQQVTLSCSPISGHRSVSWYQQTPGQGLQFLFEYFSETQRNKGNFPGRFSGRQFSNSRSEMNVSTLELGDSALYLCASSLPRDINEQFFGPGTRLTVL.

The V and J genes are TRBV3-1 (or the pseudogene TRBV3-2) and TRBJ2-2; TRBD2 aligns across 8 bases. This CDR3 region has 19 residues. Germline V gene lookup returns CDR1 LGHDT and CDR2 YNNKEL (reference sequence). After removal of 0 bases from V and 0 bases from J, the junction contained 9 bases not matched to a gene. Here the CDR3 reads CASSQEELAVLPNTGELFF. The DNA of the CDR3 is TGTGCCAGCAGCCAAGAAGAACTAGCGGTCCTTCCGAACACCGGGGAGCTGTTTTTT.

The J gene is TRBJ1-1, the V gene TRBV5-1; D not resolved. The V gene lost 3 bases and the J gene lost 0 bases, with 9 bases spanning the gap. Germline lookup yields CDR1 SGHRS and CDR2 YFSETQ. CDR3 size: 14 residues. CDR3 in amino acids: CASSWSSVNTEAFF. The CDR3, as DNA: TGCGCCAGCAGCTGGAGCAGCGTGAACACTGAAGCTTTCTTT.

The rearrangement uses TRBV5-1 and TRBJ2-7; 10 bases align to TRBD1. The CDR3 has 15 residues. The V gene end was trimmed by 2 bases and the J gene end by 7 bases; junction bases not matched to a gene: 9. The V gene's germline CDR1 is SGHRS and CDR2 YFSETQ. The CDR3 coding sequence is TGCGCCAGCAGCTTCAGGGTGGACAGGGGGTATGAGCAGTACTTC. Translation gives CASSFRVDRGYEQYF.

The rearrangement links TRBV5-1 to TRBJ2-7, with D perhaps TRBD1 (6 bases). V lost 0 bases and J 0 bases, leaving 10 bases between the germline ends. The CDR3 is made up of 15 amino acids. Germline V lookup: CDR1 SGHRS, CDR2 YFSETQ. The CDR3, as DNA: TGCGCCAGCAGCTTGGGGGCAGGGGTCTCCTACGAGCAGTACTTC. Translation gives CASSLGAGVSYEQYF.

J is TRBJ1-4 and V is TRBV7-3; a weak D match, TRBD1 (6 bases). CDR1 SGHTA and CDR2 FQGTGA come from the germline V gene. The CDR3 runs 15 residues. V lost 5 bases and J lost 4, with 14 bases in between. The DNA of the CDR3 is TGTGCCAGCAGCCCTACGGGACAACTTAATGAAAAACTGTTTTTT. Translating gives CASSPTGQLNEKLFF. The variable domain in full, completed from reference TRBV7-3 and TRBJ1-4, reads GAGVSQTPSNKVTEKGKYVELRCDPISGHTALYWYRQSLGQGPEFLIYFQGTGAADDSGLPNDRFFAVRPEGSVSTLKIQRTERGDSAVYLCASSPTGQLNEKLFFGSGTQLSVL.

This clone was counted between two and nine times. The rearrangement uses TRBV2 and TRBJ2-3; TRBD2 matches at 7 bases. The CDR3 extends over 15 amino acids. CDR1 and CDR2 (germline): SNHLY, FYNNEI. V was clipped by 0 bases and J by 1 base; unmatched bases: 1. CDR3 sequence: CASSEALAGTDTQYF. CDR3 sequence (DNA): TGTGCCAGCAGTGAAGCCCTAGCGGGCACAGATACGCAGTATTTT.

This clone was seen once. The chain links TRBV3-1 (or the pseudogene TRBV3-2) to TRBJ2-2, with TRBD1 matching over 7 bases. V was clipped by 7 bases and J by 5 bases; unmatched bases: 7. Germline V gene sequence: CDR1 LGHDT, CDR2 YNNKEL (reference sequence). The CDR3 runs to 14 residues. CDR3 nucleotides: TGTGCCAGCAAGGGGGCAGGGTGGACCGGGGAGCTGTTTTTT. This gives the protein CASKGAGWTGELFF.

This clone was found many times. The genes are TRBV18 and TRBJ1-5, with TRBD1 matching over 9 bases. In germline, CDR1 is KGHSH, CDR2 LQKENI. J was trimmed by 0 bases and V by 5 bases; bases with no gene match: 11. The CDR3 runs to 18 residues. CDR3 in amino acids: CASSLWGQGTYSNQPQHF. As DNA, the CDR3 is TGTGCCAGCTCATTATGGGGACAGGGAACATATAGCAATCAGCCCCAGCATTTT.

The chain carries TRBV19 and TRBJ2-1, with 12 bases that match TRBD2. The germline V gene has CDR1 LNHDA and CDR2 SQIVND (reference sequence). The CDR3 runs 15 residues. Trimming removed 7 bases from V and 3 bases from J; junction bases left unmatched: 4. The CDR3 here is CASNGLAGFYNEQFF. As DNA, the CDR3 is TGTGCCAGTAACGGACTAGCGGGATTCTACAATGAGCAGTTCTTC.

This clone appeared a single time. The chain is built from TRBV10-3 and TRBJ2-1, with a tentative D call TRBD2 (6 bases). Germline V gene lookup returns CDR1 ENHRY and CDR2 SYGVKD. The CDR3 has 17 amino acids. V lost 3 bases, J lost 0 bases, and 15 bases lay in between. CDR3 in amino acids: CAISELTAGHSYNEQFF. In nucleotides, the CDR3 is TGTGCCATCAGTGAATTAACAGCGGGTCACTCCTACAATGAGCAGTTCTTC.

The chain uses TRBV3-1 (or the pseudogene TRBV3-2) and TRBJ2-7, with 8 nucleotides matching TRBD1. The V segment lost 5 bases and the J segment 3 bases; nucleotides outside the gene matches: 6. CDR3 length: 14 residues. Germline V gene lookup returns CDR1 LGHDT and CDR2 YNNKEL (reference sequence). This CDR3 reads CASSYRDRNYEQYF. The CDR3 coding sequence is TGTGCCAGCAGCTATCGGGACAGGAACTACGAGCAGTACTTC.

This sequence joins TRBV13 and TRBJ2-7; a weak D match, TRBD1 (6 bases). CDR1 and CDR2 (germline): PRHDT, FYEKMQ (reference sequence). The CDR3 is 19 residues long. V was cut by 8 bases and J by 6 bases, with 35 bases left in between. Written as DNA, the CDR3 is TGTGCCAGCTTCAATCAAGCAGTATGTAGGACGACAGGAGACTGCGAGCAGTACTTC. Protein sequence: CASFNQAVCRTTGDCEQYF.

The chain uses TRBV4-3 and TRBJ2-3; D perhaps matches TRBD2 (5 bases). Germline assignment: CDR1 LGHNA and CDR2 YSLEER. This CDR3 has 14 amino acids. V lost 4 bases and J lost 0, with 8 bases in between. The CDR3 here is CASSPEGSTDTQYF. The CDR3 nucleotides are TGCGCCAGCAGCCCCGAGGGCAGCACAGATACGCAGTATTTT.

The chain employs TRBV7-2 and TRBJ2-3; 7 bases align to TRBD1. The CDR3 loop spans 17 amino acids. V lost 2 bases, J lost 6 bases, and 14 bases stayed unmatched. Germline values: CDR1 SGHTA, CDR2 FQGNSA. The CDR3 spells CASSLIRGQFKKDTQYF. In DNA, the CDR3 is TGTGCCAGCAGCTTAATAAGGGGACAGTTCAAGAAGGATACGCAGTATTTT.

CDR3 residues: CASSIAREVQYF. Here the CDR3 DNA reads TGTGCCAGTAGTATTGCCAGAGAGGTTCAGTACTTC. The chain employs TRBV19 and TRBJ2-4; D gene uncertain. Trimming took 3 bases from V and 11 from J, leaving 11 bases between them. This CDR3 contains 12 residues. CDR1 is LNHDA, CDR2 SQIVND, per germline (reference sequence).

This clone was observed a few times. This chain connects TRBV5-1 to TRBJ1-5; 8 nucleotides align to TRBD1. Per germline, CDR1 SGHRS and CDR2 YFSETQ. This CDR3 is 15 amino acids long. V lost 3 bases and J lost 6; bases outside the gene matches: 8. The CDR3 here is CASSSGQGRGQPQHF. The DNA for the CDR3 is TGCGCCAGCAGCTCTGGACAGGGACGGGGTCAGCCCCAGCATTTT.

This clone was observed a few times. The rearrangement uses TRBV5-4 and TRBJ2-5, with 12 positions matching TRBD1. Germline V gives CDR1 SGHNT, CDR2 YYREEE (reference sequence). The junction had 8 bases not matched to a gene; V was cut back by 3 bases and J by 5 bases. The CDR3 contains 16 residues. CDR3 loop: CASSSGDRGRLETQYF. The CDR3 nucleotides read TGTGCCAGCAGCTCGGGGGACAGGGGGCGCTTGGAGACCCAGTACTTC. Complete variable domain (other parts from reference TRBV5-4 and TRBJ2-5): ETGVTQSPTHLIKTRGQQVTLRCSSQSGHNTVSWYQQALGQGPQFIFQYYREEENGRGNFPPRFSGLQFPNYSSELNVNALELDDSALYLCASSSGDRGRLETQYFGPGTRLLVL.

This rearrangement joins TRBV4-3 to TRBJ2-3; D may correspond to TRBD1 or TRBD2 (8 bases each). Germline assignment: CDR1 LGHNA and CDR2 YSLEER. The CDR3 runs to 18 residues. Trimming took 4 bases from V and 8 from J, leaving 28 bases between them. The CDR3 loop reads CASSLDRGSGRFVGTQYF. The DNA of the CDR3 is TGCGCCAGCAGCCTAGACAGGGGAAGCGGGAGATTCGTGGGTACGCAGTATTTT.

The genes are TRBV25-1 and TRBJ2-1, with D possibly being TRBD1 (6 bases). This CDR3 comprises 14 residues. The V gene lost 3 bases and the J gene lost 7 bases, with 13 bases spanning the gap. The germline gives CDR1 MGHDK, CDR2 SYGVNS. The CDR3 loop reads CASSEPGVINEQFF. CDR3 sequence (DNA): TGTGCCAGCAGTGAGCCAGGGGTAATAAATGAGCAGTTCTTC. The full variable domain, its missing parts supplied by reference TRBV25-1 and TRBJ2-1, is EADIYQTPRYLVIGTGKKITLECSQTMGHDKMYWYQQDPGMELHLIHYSYGVNSTEKGDLSSESTVSRIRTEHFPLTLESARPSHTSQYLCASSEPGVINEQFFGPGTRLTVL.

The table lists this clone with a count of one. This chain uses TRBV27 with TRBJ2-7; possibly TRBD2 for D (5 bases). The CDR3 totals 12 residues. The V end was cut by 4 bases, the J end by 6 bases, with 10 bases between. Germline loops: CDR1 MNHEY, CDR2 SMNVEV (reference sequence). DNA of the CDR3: TGTGCCAGCAGTTCCCTAGCCGGCGAGCAGTACTTC. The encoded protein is CASSSLAGEQYF.

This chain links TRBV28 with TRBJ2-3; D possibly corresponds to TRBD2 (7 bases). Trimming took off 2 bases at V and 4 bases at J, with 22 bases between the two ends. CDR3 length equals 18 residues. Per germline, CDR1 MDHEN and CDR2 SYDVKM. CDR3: CASSLKRRGQGRADTQYF. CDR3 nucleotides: TGTGCCAGCAGTTTAAAAAGGCGGGGGCAGGGACGGGCAGATACGCAGTATTTT.

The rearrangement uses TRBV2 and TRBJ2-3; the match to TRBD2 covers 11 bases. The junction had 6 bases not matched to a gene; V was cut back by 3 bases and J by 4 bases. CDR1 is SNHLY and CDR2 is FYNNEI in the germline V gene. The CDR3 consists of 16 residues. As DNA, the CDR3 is TGTGCCAGCAGTGAGGCCAGACTAGCGGGACCAGATACGCAGTATTTT. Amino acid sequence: CASSEARLAGPDTQYF.

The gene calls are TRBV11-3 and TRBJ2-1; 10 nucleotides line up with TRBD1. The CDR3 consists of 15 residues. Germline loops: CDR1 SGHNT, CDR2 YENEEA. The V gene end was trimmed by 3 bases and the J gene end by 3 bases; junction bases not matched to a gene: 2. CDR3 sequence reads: CASSLGQGLYNEQFF. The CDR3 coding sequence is TGTGCCAGCAGCTTGGGACAGGGGCTCTACAATGAGCAGTTCTTC.

The CDR3 DNA reads as TGTGCCAGCAGTTTATTCAGGGTGAGCTACGAGCAGTACTTC. Protein product: CASSLFRVSYEQYF. This rearrangement joins TRBV27 to TRBJ2-7; the D gene is possibly TRBD1 (5 bases). The CDR3 has 14 residues. V was clipped by 1 base and J by 3 bases, with 10 bases between them. The germline V gene encodes CDR1 MNHEY and CDR2 SMNVEV (reference sequence).

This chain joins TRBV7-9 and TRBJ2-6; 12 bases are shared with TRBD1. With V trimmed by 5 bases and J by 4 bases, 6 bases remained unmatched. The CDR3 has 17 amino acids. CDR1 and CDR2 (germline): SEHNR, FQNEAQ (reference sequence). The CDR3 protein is CASSAGQGARGANVLTF. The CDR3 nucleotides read TGTGCCAGCAGCGCGGGACAGGGGGCTAGAGGGGCCAACGTCCTGACTTTC.